The 27 T cell receptor beta chains below come from one sample, sequenced in a study of graft-versus-host responses after intestinal transplantation. Graft-derived tissue was subjected to processing to liberate intraepithelial and lamina propria lymphocytes. Only in-frame clones appear in the TCRdb table, and some are missing; sequencing was by immunoSEQ multiplex PCR. The sample holds 17,000 or so clones, roughly 82% seen once. Source: ileum tissue, taken 17 days after transplant. All receptors derive from a human patient who received an intestinal transplant, so some T cells may come from the graft donor.

In this sample, this clone turned up once. The V and J genes are TRBV6-1 and TRBJ2-5; D not resolved. V was pared by 4 bases and J by 3 bases, with 12 bases between. This CDR3 is 14 amino acids long. Germline CDR1 reads MNHNS; CDR2 reads SASEGT. CDR3 bases: TGTGCCAGCAGTGCTTACGTGAGGAAAGAGACCCAGTACTTC. It specifies CASSAYVRKETQYF.

This chain links TRBV29-1 with TRBJ2-3; D gene ambiguous. The V and J ends lost 4 bases and 0 bases respectively, with 8 bases between them. This CDR3 is built from 13 residues. Germline CDR1 and CDR2: SQVTM and ANQGSEA. CDR3 coding DNA: TGCAGCGTTGTTTTGGCTAGCACAGATACGCAGTATTTT. As protein: CSVVLASTDTQYF.

This sequence joins TRBV11-2 and TRBJ1-1; D gene uncertain. CDR1 SGHAT and CDR2 FQNNGV come from the germline V gene. The CDR3 spans 16 residues. V was shortened by 5 bases and J by 7 bases, with 23 bases between the two germline ends. CDR3 in amino acids: CASSPNPAGRAGEAFF. CDR3 coding DNA: TGTGCCAGCAGCCCAAACCCAGCAGGAAGGGCAGGTGAAGCTTTCTTT.

The chain combines TRBV11-2 with TRBJ2-3; 13 bases agree with TRBD2. The V gene's germline CDR1 is SGHAT and CDR2 FQNNGV. J gave up 9 bases and V 5 bases, and 8 bases lay outside the gene matches. The CDR3 covers 15 residues. CDR3 DNA sequence: TGTGCCAGCAGCACACGGACTAGCGGGAGAGGCACGCAGTATTTT. This codes for CASSTRTSGRGTQYF. Complete variable domain (other parts from reference TRBV11-2 and TRBJ2-3): EAGVAQSPRYKIIEKRQSVAFWCNPISGHATLYWYQQILGQGPKLLIQFQNNGVVDDSQLPKDRFSAERLKGVDSTLKIQPAKLEDSAVYLCASSTRTSGRGTQYFGPGTRLTVL.

The rearrangement uses TRBV28 and TRBJ2-7, with 9 bases identical to TRBD2. J was trimmed by 4 bases and V by 5 bases; bases with no gene match: 6. The CDR3 is made up of 14 amino acids. Germline V lookup: CDR1 MDHEN, CDR2 SYDVKM. Here the CDR3 reads CASSRVAGAYEQYF. Here the CDR3 DNA reads TGTGCCAGCAGTCGGGTAGCGGGAGCTTACGAGCAGTACTTC.

In regard to this clone: The germline gene is not matched at one end of the junction; a read error may be the cause. V and J are TRBV30 and TRBJ1-3; D remains unclear. Germline CDR1 and CDR2: GTSNPN and SVGIG (reference sequence). CDR3 length: 14 amino acids. DNA for the CDR3: TGTACCTGGAGTGTCGGGGTATTGGGAAACACCATATATTTT. Translating gives CTWSVGVLGNTIYF.

This chain links TRBV9 with TRBJ2-1, with 10 positions matching TRBD2. The CDR3 is made up of 14 amino acids. The trim removed 4 bases at V and 5 bases at J, leaving 3 bases unmatched. Germline values: CDR1 SGDLS, CDR2 YYNGEE. The CDR3 DNA follows: TGTGCCAGCAGCCCTGGACTAGCGGACAATGAGCAGTTCTTC. It specifies CASSPGLADNEQFF.

The CDR3 bases are TGTGCCAGCTCACCCGCGGCTCGGGAGACCCAGTACTTC. Translation: CASSPAARETQYF. The genes are TRBV18 and TRBJ2-5; D remains unclear. The CDR3 covers 13 residues. V was cut by 3 bases and J by 5 bases, with 10 bases left in between. Germline CDR1 is KGHSH and CDR2 is LQKENI.

The chain is built from TRBV27 and TRBJ2-2, with 14 positions matching TRBD2. Per germline, CDR1 MNHEY and CDR2 SMNVEV (reference sequence). The CDR3 length is 17 residues. V gave up 7 bases and J gave up 3 bases; unmatched junction bases: 7. Here the CDR3 reads CASKTSGGARYTGELFF. In DNA form, the CDR3 reads TGTGCCAGCAAGACTAGCGGGGGGGCAAGGTACACCGGGGAGCTGTTTTTT.

This chain connects TRBV5-8 to TRBJ2-7; weak D call: TRBD1 (6 bases). The germline V gene has CDR1 SGHTS and CDR2 YDEGEE. The CDR3 totals 13 residues. With 0 bases removed from V and 4 bases from J, the gap between germline ends came to 8 bases. CDR3 coding DNA: TGTGCCAGCAGCTTGGGACAGGTTTACGAGCAGTACTTC. Amino acids: CASSLGQVYEQYF.

The count of this clone is one. The V call is TRBV7-3, the J call TRBJ1-1, with D perhaps TRBD1 (6 bases). CDR1 SGHTA and CDR2 FQGTGA come from the germline V gene. V was pared by 1 base and J by 7 bases, with 13 bases between. CDR3 length: 14 residues. The CDR3 bases are TGTGCCAGCAGCTTAAGGGGGCAGCGGGATGAAGCTTTCTTT. It specifies CASSLRGQRDEAFF.

The DNA for the CDR3 is TGTGCCAGCAGCCAGGGACTAGCTTCCACAGATACGCAGTATTTT. Amino acid sequence: CASSQGLASTDTQYF. The gene calls are TRBV11-3 and TRBJ2-3; TRBD2 matches 9 bases. CDR1 is SGHNT, CDR2 YENEEA, per germline. This CDR3 region has 15 residues. V lost 5 bases and J lost 2; bases outside the gene matches: 5.

The chain employs TRBV7-9 and TRBJ1-3; possible D gene TRBD1, 5 bases. Trimming pared 5 bases from V and 0 bases from J, leaving 8 bases between. The CDR3 totals 14 residues. Germline V CDR1 and CDR2: SEHNR, FQNEAQ (reference sequence). The CDR3 here is CASSKTDSGNTIYF. As DNA, the CDR3 is TGTGCCAGCAGCAAGACAGACTCTGGAAACACCATATATTTT.

The rearrangement uses TRBV4-3 and TRBJ2-7, with a weak D call TRBD2 (7 bases). CDR1 and CDR2 (germline): LGHNA, YSLEER. The CDR3 loop spans 14 amino acids. V gave up 0 bases and J gave up 6 bases, with 12 bases separating them. In DNA, the CDR3 is TGCGCCAGCAGCCAAGATCTGGGGGGGGCCGAGCAGTACTTC. Its translation: CASSQDLGGAEQYF.

The V call is TRBV7-9, the J call TRBJ1-2; D is unresolved. The CDR3 extends over 13 amino acids. The V end was cut by 1 base, the J end by 1 base, with 4 bases between. Looked up from germline, CDR1 is SEHNR and CDR2 is FQNEAQ (reference sequence). In DNA, the CDR3 is TGTGCCAGCAGCTTAGGAGATAACTATGGCTACACCTTC. Translated: CASSLGDNYGYTF.

The chain couples TRBV23-1 to TRBJ2-1, with 9 nucleotides matching TRBD1. TRBV23-1 carries the ORF label, with uncertain function. The CDR3 loop spans 13 amino acids. Losses at the gene ends were 9 bases for V and 8 bases for J; bases not matched to a gene: 8. The CDR3 spells CASHSDRGDEQFF. The CDR3 DNA reads as TGCGCCAGTCATTCAGACAGGGGGGATGAGCAGTTCTTC.

The chain employs TRBV27 and TRBJ1-6; D is undetermined. V was trimmed by 3 bases and J by 7 bases, leaving 7 bases between them. Germline V lookup: CDR1 MNHEY, CDR2 SMNVEV (reference sequence). This CDR3 has 13 residues. The CDR3 coding sequence is TGTGCCAGCAGTTTCTCCGGCAATTCACCCCTCCACTTT. The encoded protein is CASSFSGNSPLHF.

This clone occurred once. The V call is TRBV6-5, the J call TRBJ1-2; D gene ambiguous. This CDR3 contains 15 residues. Germline assignment: CDR1 MNHEY and CDR2 SVGAGI. The V end lost 2 bases, the J end lost 8 bases, and 18 bases lay between the germline ends. The CDR3 region has the DNA TGTGCCAGCAGTTACACCCTGAGTCCCGTGAGGGGCTACACCTTC. Amino acids: CASSYTLSPVRGYTF.

Remarks on this clone: The identical CDR3 is also encoded by other nucleotide sequences in the sample. The chain combines TRBV28 with TRBJ1-5; the match to TRBD1 covers 7 bases. This CDR3 has 14 residues. Per the germline V gene, CDR1 is MDHEN and CDR2 is SYDVKM. V trimming: 3 bases; J trimming: 7 bases; junction bases outside the gene matches: 6. The CDR3 spells CASSFRGEVQPQHF. CDR3 in DNA: TGTGCCAGCAGTTTCAGGGGGGAGGTACAGCCCCAGCATTTT.

The V call is TRBV4-1, the J call TRBJ1-5, with D perhaps matching TRBD1 (5 bases). Trimming took off 1 base at V and 11 bases at J, with 12 bases between the two ends. The CDR3 runs 13 residues. Germline lookup yields CDR1 MGHRA and CDR2 YSYEKL. In nucleotides, the CDR3 is TGCGCCAGCAGCCAAGGAGCTGGGGGGACCCAGCATTTT. Its protein product is CASSQGAGGTQHF.

The rearrangement links TRBV5-1 to TRBJ2-3, with D maybe TRBD1 (7 bases). Trimming removed 4 bases at V and 2 bases at J, with 17 bases between. The CDR3 runs 16 residues. The germline CDR1 and CDR2 sequences are SGHRS and YFSETQ. The CDR3 DNA sequence: TGCGCCAGCAGCCTATCAGGGGGACTCAACACAGATACGCAGTATTTT. It codes for CASSLSGGLNTDTQYF.

The genes are TRBV19 and TRBJ2-7, with D uncertain. This CDR3 is built from 13 residues. Trimming left V 5 bases short and J 5 bases short, with 13 bases between. The V gene's germline CDR1 is LNHDA and CDR2 SQIVND (reference sequence). Here the CDR3 reads CASSSGQLHEQYF. DNA of the CDR3: TGTGCCAGTAGTTCCGGCCAGCTACACGAGCAGTACTTC.

This clone has just one count. The chain couples TRBV6-6 to TRBJ2-7; 7 bases align to TRBD1. CDR3 length: 13 residues. Germline V gives CDR1 MNHNY, CDR2 SVGAGI (reference sequence). With 7 bases clipped from V and 5 bases from J, the junction kept 8 bases outside the gene matches. The CDR3 reads CASIETGFNEQYF. DNA for the CDR3: TGTGCCAGCATAGAGACAGGGTTCAACGAGCAGTACTTC.

The V gene is TRBV7-9, the J gene TRBJ1-1, with TRBD1 as a possible D gene (6 bases). The CDR3 length is 12 residues. In germline, CDR1 is SEHNR, CDR2 FQNEAQ (reference sequence). Trimming shortened V by 7 bases and J by 8 bases, and 14 bases separated the two germline ends. CDR3 nucleotides: TGTGCCAGCACCAAGTTAGGGGGAGAAGCTTTCTTT. As protein: CASTKLGGEAFF. Filled out from reference TRBV7-9 and TRBJ1-1, the complete variable domain reads DTGVSQNPRHKITKRGQNVTFRCDPISEHNRLYWYRQTLGQGPEFLTYFQNEAQLEKSRLLSDRFSAERPKGSFSTLEIQRTEQGDSAMYLCASTKLGGEAFFGQGTRLTVV.

The gene calls are TRBV5-1 and TRBJ2-1; 8 nucleotides agree with TRBD2. With V trimmed by 4 bases and J by 4 bases, 10 bases remained unmatched. Germline V gene data show CDR1 as SGHRS and CDR2 as YFSETQ. This CDR3 contains 16 residues. Here the CDR3 DNA reads TGCGCCAGCAGCCTATGGGCTAGCGGGCCTTACAATGAGCAGTTCTTC. Amino acid sequence: CASSLWASGPYNEQFF.

This chain joins TRBV29-1 and TRBJ2-1, with 15 bases fitting TRBD2. CDR3 size: 15 residues. V lost 6 bases, J lost 8 bases, and 8 bases stayed unmatched. Looked up from germline, CDR1 is SQVTM and CDR2 is ANQGSEA. DNA of the CDR3: TGCAGCGTGAAAGGGACTAGCGGGAGGCCCGATGAGCAGTTCTTC. It is translated as CSVKGTSGRPDEQFF.

This chain connects TRBV7-9 to TRBJ2-1; the match to TRBD2 covers 7 bases. The CDR3 runs 14 residues. Germline V lookup: CDR1 SEHNR, CDR2 FQNEAQ (reference sequence). V lost 1 base and J lost 9; bases outside the gene matches: 6. The DNA of the CDR3 is TGTGCCAGCAGCTTAGAGGGGAGGGAGGGTGAGCAGTTCTTC. This sequence encodes CASSLEGREGEQFF. Drawing the rest from reference TRBV7-9 and TRBJ2-1, the complete variable domain is DTGVSQNPRHKITKRGQNVTFRCDPISEHNRLYWYRQTLGQGPEFLTYFQNEAQLEKSRLLSDRFSAERPKGSFSTLEIQRTEQGDSAMYLCASSLEGREGEQFFGPGTRLTVL.